The following is a TCR beta chain sequence with its context. Its antigen is currently unknown. The data belong to a study of cytomegalovirus exposure and HLA in healthy donors. Study findings and constraints: CMV serostatus was the sole immune exposure information available.

Amplification used 60 Vbeta primers and 13 Jbeta primers. Assay: immunoSEQ multiplex PCR; the TCRdb copy retains only in-frame clones and omits some. This sample yields roughly 120,000 clones, of which approximately 80% are seen a single time; 2.5% to 3% belongs to the top ten. The sequencing sample was made of PBMCs. The receptor comes from a man aged 25 to 40 in good health and CMV-seronegative.

This CDR3 reads CASSLHRGAGGVGTDTQYF. The CDR3 DNA is TGTGCCAGTAGTCTACATCGAGGTGCGGGAGGGGTAGGCACAGATACGCAGTATTTT. The rearrangement links TRBV19 to TRBJ2-3; 9 nucleotides align to TRBD2. The CDR3 runs to 19 residues. Germline assignment: CDR1 LNHDA and CDR2 SQIVND (reference sequence). Trimming removed 5 bases from V and 1 base from J; junction bases left unmatched: 16.